Presented here are 31 T cell receptor beta chains from one specimen sequenced in a study of cytomegalovirus exposure and HLA in healthy donors. It was with 60 Vbeta and 13 Jbeta primers that the PCR ran. TCRdb's table, derived via immunoSEQ multiplex PCR, lists solely in-frame clones and lacks some. This table holds 150,000 or so clones, 70% to 85% found once. Sequencing was carried out using PBMCs. The receptors originated from a woman in her thirties or forties in good health and CMV-seronegative.

J is TRBJ2-2 and V is TRBV27; 8 bases line up with TRBD2. V shed 10 bases and J 1 base; nucleotides not matched to a gene: 8. Germline CDR1 is MNHEY and CDR2 is SMNVEV (reference sequence). The CDR3 is made up of 15 amino acids. In nucleotides, the CDR3 is TGTGCCACCTCTACACTAGCGGAGAACACCGGGGAGCTGTTTTTT. As protein: CATSTLAENTGELFF.

The rearrangement uses TRBV5-1 and TRBJ2-7; 12 bases line up with TRBD1. V lost 6 bases to trimming and J lost 3 bases; unmatched junction nucleotides: 7. In germline, CDR1 is SGHRS, CDR2 YFSETQ. CDR3 length: 15 residues. The CDR3 nucleotides are TGCGCCAGCACCCGCGGGACAGGGGGCAGCTACGAGCAGTACTTC. This translates into CASTRGTGGSYEQYF.

V usage is TRBV5-4 and J usage is TRBJ2-3, with 10 bases aligning to TRBD1. This CDR3 has 13 residues. Germline V gene lookup returns CDR1 SGHNT and CDR2 YYREEE (reference sequence). Trimming removed 5 bases from V and 5 bases from J; junction bases left unmatched: 2. The CDR3 loop is CASRRTGGDTQYF. CDR3 sequence (DNA): TGTGCCAGCAGGAGGACAGGGGGAGATACGCAGTATTTT.

The chain combines TRBV2 with TRBJ2-7, with D hard to call. There are 11 residues in the CDR3. The V and J ends lost 6 bases and 3 bases respectively, with 6 bases between them. CDR1 SNHLY and CDR2 FYNNEI come from the germline V gene. The CDR3 sequence: CASSPLYEQYF. The CDR3 DNA sequence: TGTGCCAGCAGCCCACTCTACGAGCAGTACTTC.

The chain is built from TRBV28 and TRBJ1-2, with no clear D. CDR1 is MDHEN and CDR2 is SYDVKM in the germline V gene. The CDR3 consists of 17 residues. The V and J ends lost 6 bases and 4 bases respectively, with 24 bases between them. In DNA, the CDR3 is TGTGCCAGCAGCCCTGTCTTAGAGTTCTCCCGAGGCTATGGCTACACCTTC. Translated: CASSPVLEFSRGYGYTF.

The V and J genes are TRBV9 and TRBJ1-4; D remains unclear. The CDR3 runs to 16 residues. Deletions cut 0 bases from V and 7 bases from J, with 16 bases between. Germline-derived CDR1 and CDR2 are SGDLS and YYNGEE. CDR3: CASSVGPGVHREKLFF. The CDR3 bases are TGTGCCAGCAGCGTAGGCCCTGGAGTACATCGTGAAAAACTGTTTTTT.

V usage is TRBV28 and J usage is TRBJ1-2; D is unresolved. CDR1 MDHEN and CDR2 SYDVKM come from the germline V gene. The CDR3 sequence is 15 residues long. Trimming left V 3 bases short and J 3 bases short, with 14 bases between. The CDR3 spells CASSFTGSLDYGYTF. In DNA form, the CDR3 reads TGTGCCAGCAGTTTCACGGGAAGTCTTGACTATGGCTACACCTTC.

J is TRBJ2-5 and V is TRBV11-3; D perhaps matches TRBD1 (6 bases). The V gene's germline CDR1 is SGHNT and CDR2 YENEEA. Deletions cut 3 bases from V and 8 bases from J, with 16 bases between. CDR3 size: 14 residues. For the CDR3, the DNA is TGTGCCAGCAGCTTCCGGACAGCGCCCGAAACCCAGTACTTC. Its translation is CASSFRTAPETQYF.

This rearrangement joins TRBV5-4 to TRBJ2-3; 10 bases map to TRBD2. The CDR3 sequence is 16 residues long. The ends lost 4 bases at V and 2 bases at J; junction bases unmatched: 7. The V gene's germline CDR1 is SGHNT and CDR2 YYREEE (reference sequence). Written as DNA, the CDR3 is TGTGCCAGCAGCGGCGGACTAGCGGTTGCCACAGATACGCAGTATTTT. The encoded protein is CASSGGLAVATDTQYF. The full variable domain, its missing parts supplied by reference TRBV5-4 and TRBJ2-3, is ETGVTQSPTHLIKTRGQQVTLRCSSQSGHNTVSWYQQALGQGPQFIFQYYREEENGRGNFPPRFSGLQFPNYSSELNVNALELDDSALYLCASSGGLAVATDTQYFGPGTRLTVL.

The chain has TRBV28 and TRBJ1-2; 10 bases match TRBD1. Germline loops: CDR1 MDHEN, CDR2 SYDVKM. CDR3 length: 15 amino acids. The V and J ends lost 8 bases and 0 bases, in that order; junction bases with no gene match: 6. CDR3 protein: CASLSGQGANYGYTF. CDR3 in DNA: TGTGCCAGCTTAAGTGGACAGGGGGCTAACTATGGCTACACCTTC.

This clone was observed a handful of times. The genes are TRBV9 and TRBJ1-4, with TRBD1 as a possible D gene (5 bases). This CDR3 has 15 amino acids. V gave up 4 bases and J gave up 3 bases, with 13 bases separating them. Per germline, CDR1 SGDLS and CDR2 YYNGEE. The CDR3 region has the DNA TGTGCCAGCAGCCTGATGGGGGGGGCTAATGAAAAACTGTTTTTT. Translation gives CASSLMGGANEKLFF.

This chain links TRBV6-6 with TRBJ2-2, with no clear D. The CDR3 has 10 residues. CDR1 and CDR2 from the germline V gene are MNHNY and SVGAGI (reference sequence). V was cut by 5 bases and J by 8 bases, with 3 bases left in between. The CDR3 region has the DNA TGTGCCAGCAGTCTTGGGGAGCTGTTTTTT. It encodes CASSLGELFF.

The chain carries TRBV7-2 and TRBJ2-2; unclear D gene. CDR3 size: 13 residues. V lost 3 bases and J lost 1, with 3 bases in between. Germline-derived CDR1 and CDR2 are SGHTA and FQGNSA. This chain's CDR3 is CASSFLNTGELFF. In DNA, the CDR3 is TGTGCCAGCAGCTTCCTGAACACCGGGGAGCTGTTTTTT.

V gene TRBV28 combines with J gene TRBJ2-7, with D maybe TRBD1 (5 bases). CDR1 is MDHEN and CDR2 is SYDVKM in the germline V gene. The CDR3 contains 16 residues. V dropped 5 bases and J dropped 2 bases, with 19 bases sitting between them. DNA for the CDR3: TGTGCCAGCAGTCCGCTGACCTACAAGGGGCCCTACGAGCAGTACTTC. It codes for CASSPLTYKGPYEQYF.

The CDR3 loop is CASSSTGQIYEQYF. The CDR3 nucleotides are TGTGCCAGCAGTTCTACGGGACAGATCTACGAGCAGTACTTC. The rearrangement links TRBV6-5 to TRBJ2-7, with 7 bases lining up with TRBD1. V trimming: 4 bases; J trimming: 3 bases; junction bases outside the gene matches: 6. The germline CDR1 and CDR2 sequences are MNHEY and SVGAGI. CDR3 size: 14 residues.

J is TRBJ1-5 and V is TRBV19, with TRBD1 matching 12 bases. V was clipped by 6 bases and J by 11 bases; unmatched bases: 8. The CDR3 spans 14 residues. In germline, CDR1 is LNHDA, CDR2 SQIVND (reference sequence). The CDR3 protein is CASSPGTGGASQHF. The CDR3 DNA reads as TGTGCCAGTAGCCCCGGGACAGGGGGCGCTTCCCAGCATTTT. The full variable domain, its missing parts supplied by reference TRBV19 and TRBJ1-5, is DGGITQSPKYLFRKEGQNVTLSCEQNLNHDAMYWYRQDPGQGLRLIYYSQIVNDFQKGDIAEGYSVSREKKESFPLTVTSAQKNPTAFYLCASSPGTGGASQHFGDGTRLSIL.

The chain combines TRBV27 with TRBJ1-1; possible D gene TRBD1, 5 bases. This CDR3 has 13 residues. V lost 5 bases to trimming and J lost 7 bases, with 14 bases between them. In germline, CDR1 is MNHEY, CDR2 SMNVEV (reference sequence). The chain's CDR3 is CASSVDRANEAFF. CDR3 DNA sequence: TGTGCCAGCAGTGTAGACAGAGCGAATGAAGCTTTCTTT.

The J gene is TRBJ2-7, the V gene TRBV29-1; 9 bases map to TRBD1. Trimming took 3 bases from V and 3 from J; bases not matched to a gene: 6. This CDR3 has 14 residues. Per the germline V gene, CDR1 is SQVTM and CDR2 is ANQGSEA. CDR3 protein: CSVEMTGGNYEQYF. Written as DNA, the CDR3 is TGCAGCGTTGAGATGACAGGGGGGAACTACGAGCAGTACTTC.

This chain uses TRBV6-6 with TRBJ2-3; D possibly corresponds to TRBD1 (6 bases). CDR1 and CDR2 from the germline V gene are MNHNY and SVGAGI (reference sequence). The CDR3 length is 14 residues. V shed 4 bases and J shed 2 bases, with 10 bases lying between them. The CDR3: CASSSDRFTDTQYF. CDR3 DNA sequence: TGTGCCAGCAGTTCCGACAGGTTCACAGATACGCAGTATTTT.

This rearrangement joins TRBV11-2 to TRBJ2-1; D is unresolved. The CDR3 runs to 13 residues. Germline CDR1 reads SGHAT; CDR2 reads FQNNGV. Deletions cut 0 bases from V and 3 bases from J, with 3 bases between. The DNA for the CDR3 is TGTGCCAGCAGCTTAGAATACTACAATGAGCAGTTCTTC. Protein: CASSLEYYNEQFF.

This chain uses TRBV6-6 with TRBJ2-7, with D perhaps TRBD2 (6 bases). Trimming left V 6 bases short and J 3 bases short, with 9 bases between. This CDR3 spans 12 amino acids. Germline assignment: CDR1 MNHNY and CDR2 SVGAGI (reference sequence). CDR3 in amino acids: CASRGEDYEQYF. CDR3 DNA sequence: TGTGCCAGCAGGGGGGAGGACTACGAGCAGTACTTC.

The V call is TRBV7-2, the J call TRBJ2-7, with TRBD2 matching 7 bases. This CDR3 has 15 amino acids. In germline, CDR1 is SGHTA, CDR2 FQGNSA. J lost 3 bases, V lost 1 base, and 6 bases had no gene match. This CDR3 reads CASSLGLAPGYEQYF. The CDR3 bases are TGTGCCAGCAGCTTAGGACTAGCCCCTGGCTACGAGCAGTACTTC.

Only a few counts were recorded for this clone. The chain recombines TRBV7-6 with TRBJ1-5; D might be TRBD1 (6 bases). The V and J ends lost 5 bases and 0 bases respectively, with 14 bases between them. The CDR3 runs 16 residues. Per the germline V gene, CDR1 is SGHVS and CDR2 is FNYEAQ. The CDR3 sequence is CASSQYSRGSNQPQHF. CDR3 coding DNA: TGTGCCAGCAGCCAATACTCCAGGGGTAGCAATCAGCCCCAGCATTTT. Full variable domain (remainder filled in from reference TRBV7-6 and TRBJ1-5): GAGVSQSPRYKVTKRGQDVALRCDPISGHVSLYWYRQALGQGPEFLTYFNYEAQQDKSGLPNDRFSAERPEGSISTLTIQRTEQRDSAMYRCASSQYSRGSNQPQHFGDGTRLSIL.

This rearrangement joins TRBV15 to TRBJ2-3, with 12 bases that match TRBD2. The CDR3 is 17 residues long. With V trimmed by 6 bases and J by 4 bases, 11 bases remained unmatched. Germline V CDR1 and CDR2: LNHNV, YYDKDF (reference sequence). The CDR3 here is CATRLDRTSGISDTQYF. The CDR3 DNA follows: TGTGCCACCAGGCTAGACCGGACTAGCGGGATCTCAGATACGCAGTATTTT.

The J gene is TRBJ2-7, the V gene TRBV29-1, with D possibly TRBD2 on 5 matching bases. The length of the CDR3 is 14 residues. The ends were cut back, 2 bases at V and 3 bases at J, with 14 bases in the middle. From germline, CDR1 is SQVTM and CDR2 ANQGSEA. CDR3 amino acids: CSVEWQDRGYEQYF. The CDR3 DNA reads TGCAGCGTTGAATGGCAGGATCGGGGCTACGAGCAGTACTTC.

The chain uses TRBV18 and TRBJ1-5; 7 bases agree with TRBD1. The CDR3 covers 16 residues. Germline V gene sequence: CDR1 KGHSH, CDR2 LQKENI. With 4 bases clipped from V and 2 bases from J, the junction kept 8 bases outside the gene matches. The CDR3: CASSLGQAEGNQPQHF. As DNA, the CDR3 is TGTGCCAGCTCACTCGGACAGGCCGAAGGCAATCAGCCCCAGCATTTT.

The chain couples TRBV7-9 to TRBJ2-2; no clear D. The CDR3 is made up of 13 amino acids. Trimming left V 3 bases short and J 4 bases short, with 6 bases between. Germline-derived CDR1 and CDR2 are SEHNR and FQNEAQ (reference sequence). The CDR3 DNA reads as TGTGCCAGCAGCTTTTCACTCACCGGGGAGCTGTTTTTT. It specifies CASSFSLTGELFF. The full variable domain, rest sourced from reference TRBV7-9 and TRBJ2-2, is DTGVSQNPRHKITKRGQNVTFRCDPISEHNRLYWYRQTLGQGPEFLTYFQNEAQLEKSRLLSDRFSAERPKGSFSTLEIQRTEQGDSAMYLCASSFSLTGELFFGEGSRLTVL.

The table lists this clone with a count of one. V gene TRBV7-9 combines with J gene TRBJ2-3; 10 bases line up with TRBD2. The CDR3 has 17 amino acids. J lost 1 base, V lost 1 base, and 5 bases had no gene match. Germline CDR1 reads SEHNR; CDR2 reads FQNEAQ (reference sequence). CDR3 DNA sequence: TGTGCCAGCAGCTTAGATTGGCTAGCGGGAGGCACAGATACGCAGTATTTT. It translates to CASSLDWLAGGTDTQYF.

The chain combines TRBV5-5 with TRBJ2-5; D perhaps matches TRBD1 (6 bases). V shed 4 bases and J shed 1 base, with 14 bases lying between them. Germline V lookup: CDR1 SGHKS, CDR2 YYEKEE (reference sequence). The CDR3 totals 15 residues. The CDR3 is CASSKVTGSQETQYF. In DNA form, the CDR3 reads TGTGCCAGCAGCAAAGTGACAGGAAGCCAAGAGACCCAGTACTTC.

The chain carries TRBV5-1 and TRBJ1-5; the D gene is possibly TRBD1 (6 bases). The length of the CDR3 is 15 residues. V lost 0 bases, J lost 11 bases, and 18 bases lay in between. Germline assignment: CDR1 SGHRS and CDR2 YFSETQ. CDR3 residues: CASSLGPDRQGTQHF. The CDR3 coding sequence is TGCGCCAGCAGCTTGGGTCCGGACAGACAAGGTACCCAGCATTTT. The full variable domain, in which reference TRBV5-1 and TRBJ1-5 provide the parts outside the CDR3, is KAGVTQTPRYLIKTRGQQVTLSCSPISGHRSVSWYQQTPGQGLQFLFEYFSETQRNKGNFPGRFSGRQFSNSRSEMNVSTLELGDSALYLCASSLGPDRQGTQHFGDGTRLSIL.

J is TRBJ1-5 and V is TRBV4-3, with D unclear. With 0 bases removed from V and 3 bases from J, the gap between germline ends came to 12 bases. The CDR3 contains 16 residues. Germline V lookup: CDR1 LGHNA, CDR2 YSLEER. CDR3 in amino acids: CASSQDFRIFNQPQHF. The CDR3 DNA reads as TGCGCCAGCAGCCAAGACTTCAGGATATTCAATCAGCCCCAGCATTTT.